The 24 T cell receptor beta chains presented below share a single source sample, sequenced in a study of T-cell reconstitution after alpha-beta-depleted transplantation in children. Unique molecular identifiers were built into the TCRbeta library. TCRdb re-analysed the PCR reads in MiXCR, keeping a single row per CDR3 protein. The table includes some 200,000 distinct CDR3 sequences, more than 12% detected once. The sample was PBMCs from the stem cell graft donor, taken from the stem cell graft. The receptors were gathered from a human donor who donated a stem cell graft to a child with acute lymphoblastic leukemia.

This clonotype was detected many times. The genes are TRBV12-3 or TRBV12-4 and TRBJ1-5; the D gene is possibly TRBD1 (5 bases). V shed 3 bases and J shed 6 bases, with 9 bases lying between them. The length of the CDR3 is 13 residues. CDR3 bases: TGTGCCAGCAGTTTGGGGGTTGGTCAGCCCCAGCATTTT. Protein sequence: CASSLGVGQPQHF.

The sample holds many counts of this clonotype. This chain joins TRBV20-1 and TRBJ2-7; tentatively, D is TRBD2 (5 bases). This CDR3 has 13 amino acids. The V and J ends lost 6 bases and 2 bases respectively, with 14 bases between them. CDR1 and CDR2 from the germline V gene are DFQATT and SNEGSKA (reference sequence). CDR3 amino acids: CSAPAEATYEQYF. CDR3 sequence (DNA): TGCAGTGCGCCAGCGGAGGCGACCTACGAGCAGTACTTC.

The table lists this clonotype with many counts. The chain couples TRBV11-3 to TRBJ2-1; TRBD2 is a possible D gene (6 bases). The CDR3 length is 14 residues. Germline assignment: CDR1 SGHNT and CDR2 YENEEA. V lost 7 bases and J lost 6, with 16 bases in between. This CDR3 reads CASTGGRRSNEQFF. The CDR3 nucleotides are TGTGCCAGCACTGGGGGGAGGCGGAGCAATGAGCAGTTCTTC.

The chain is built from TRBV19 and TRBJ2-7, with D hard to call. This CDR3 is built from 12 residues. Trimming shortened V by 5 bases and J by 3 bases, and 8 bases separated the two germline ends. Looked up from germline, CDR1 is LNHDA and CDR2 is SQIVND (reference sequence). CDR3 loop: CASSPTFYEQYF. In DNA form, the CDR3 reads TGTGCCAGTAGTCCGACCTTCTACGAGCAGTACTTC.

Note on this clonotype: A read error may be the cause here, since a much bigger clone is one base away. This chain joins TRBV12-3 or TRBV12-4 and TRBJ2-7, with 7 bases lining up with TRBD1. This CDR3 region has 13 residues. With 4 bases clipped from V and 2 bases from J, the junction kept 2 bases outside the gene matches. In nucleotides, the CDR3 is TGTGCCAGCAGTTGGACAGGTGCCTACGAGCAGTACTTC. The encoded protein is CASSWTGAYEQYF.

Note on this clonotype: Its ends do not fully match the called genes, so a read error is possible. The chain has TRBV5-5 and TRBJ1-2, with 9 bases identical to TRBD1. The CDR3 spans 13 residues. Germline assignment: CDR1 SGHKS and CDR2 YYEKEE (reference sequence). The CDR3 region is CASSFTGGNGYAF. The CDR3 DNA reads TGTGCCAGCAGCTTTACAGGGGGCAACGGCTACGCCTTC.

This clonotype was detected many times. The rearrangement links TRBV5-1 to TRBJ2-5, with D maybe TRBD2 (5 bases). V lost 6 bases and J lost 4, with 19 bases in between. Germline CDR1 reads SGHRS; CDR2 reads YFSETQ. This CDR3 comprises 15 residues. The CDR3 region has the DNA TGCGCCAGCACGACACGGATGAGGGCGGGAGAGACCCAGTACTTC. It is translated as CASTTRMRAGETQYF.

Notes on this clonotype: The junction departs from germline at one end; a sequencing error may be responsible. The genes are TRBV5-4 and TRBJ2-6, with D tentatively TRBD1 (5 bases). Germline values: CDR1 SGHNT, CDR2 YYREEE (reference sequence). The CDR3 sequence is 14 residues long. CDR3 region: CASSQRSGANGLTF. CDR3 DNA: TGTGCCAGCAGCCAGAGATCTGGGGCCAACGGCCTGACTTTC.

This chain connects TRBV25-1 to TRBJ2-5; TRBD1 agrees at 8 bases. V was pared by 6 bases and J by 1 base, with 10 bases of the junction left unmatched. Germline V gene lookup returns CDR1 MGHDK and CDR2 SYGVNS. This CDR3 has 16 residues. Here the CDR3 reads CASSLSTGGSQETQYF. In nucleotides, the CDR3 is TGTGCCAGCAGCCTAAGTACAGGGGGGAGCCAAGAGACCCAGTACTTC.

The V and J genes are TRBV7-9 and TRBJ1-4; D is unresolved. This CDR3 is 17 amino acids long. V shed 1 base and J shed 6 bases, with 18 bases lying between them. Germline V gives CDR1 SEHNR, CDR2 FQNEAQ (reference sequence). This CDR3 is CASSLGKIGVRHEKLFF. As DNA, the CDR3 is TGTGCCAGCAGCTTAGGAAAGATCGGGGTACGTCATGAAAAACTGTTTTTT.

Comment on this clonotype: This may be a read error, as it is one base from a much larger clone. The genes are TRBV20-1 and TRBJ1-5; D remains unclear. Looked up from germline, CDR1 is DFQATT and CDR2 is SNEGSKA (reference sequence). This CDR3 comprises 16 residues. V was clipped by 1 base and J by 3 bases, with 16 bases between them. CDR3 loop: CSARGPYRDINQPQHF. The DNA of the CDR3 is TGCAGTGCTAGAGGGCCCTACCGAGATATCAATCAGCCCCAGCATTTT.

This chain connects TRBV7-2 to TRBJ2-5, with 7 bases lining up with TRBD1. This CDR3 has 14 residues. Germline V gene data show CDR1 as SGHTA and CDR2 as FQGNSA. The ends lost 5 bases at V and 2 bases at J; junction bases unmatched: 5. The CDR3 DNA follows: TGTGCCAGCAGCAAGGACAGGAGACAAGAGACCCAGTACTTC. This translates into CASSKDRRQETQYF.

This clonotype has at least ten counts. The chain couples TRBV5-1 to TRBJ1-1, with TRBD1 as a possible D gene (6 bases). Germline assignment: CDR1 SGHRS and CDR2 YFSETQ. V was trimmed by 0 bases and J by 5 bases, leaving 11 bases between them. The CDR3 sequence is 14 residues long. The CDR3 region has the DNA TGCGCCAGCAGCTTGGGGGGGGCGCGAACTGAAGCTTTCTTT. Amino acids: CASSLGGARTEAFF.

Only a few counts were recorded for this clonotype. The V and J genes are TRBV20-1 and TRBJ2-1; 14 bases agree with TRBD2. Germline values: CDR1 DFQATT, CDR2 SNEGSKA (reference sequence). The V segment lost 6 bases and the J segment 10 bases; nucleotides outside the gene matches: 8. CDR3 length: 14 amino acids. CDR3 amino acids: CSARLAGGAGEQFF. Here the CDR3 DNA reads TGCAGTGCCCGACTAGCGGGAGGGGCGGGGGAGCAGTTCTTC.

The table lists this clonotype with many counts. This chain links TRBV10-3 with TRBJ2-3, with 9 bases aligning to TRBD2. CDR3 length equals 16 residues. The J segment lost 1 base and the V segment lost 6 bases, leaving 8 bases of the junction unmatched. Germline CDR1 reads ENHRY; CDR2 reads SYGVKD. In DNA, the CDR3 is TGTGCCATCAGCCGACTAGCGGAAGGGGGCACAGATACGCAGTATTTT. This translates into CAISRLAEGGTDTQYF.

This clonotype was seen ten or more times. The chain carries TRBV2 and TRBJ2-5; D ambiguous. Germline V lookup: CDR1 SNHLY, CDR2 FYNNEI. V lost 7 bases to trimming and J lost 3 bases, with 18 bases between them. The CDR3 loop spans 15 amino acids. The CDR3 spells CASTLSGQPEETQYF. The CDR3 region has the DNA TGTGCCAGCACTCTCTCAGGCCAGCCGGAAGAGACCCAGTACTTC.

This clonotype was picked up a small number of times. The J gene is TRBJ2-3, the V gene TRBV12-3 or TRBV12-4; TRBD1 might be the D (5 bases). V was trimmed by 3 bases and J by 4 bases, leaving 17 bases between them. The CDR3 is 16 amino acids. As DNA, the CDR3 is TGTGCCAGCAGTTTCTTTCTTGGGCAGGGCCCAGATACGCAGTATTTT. This encodes CASSFFLGQGPDTQYF.

This clonotype was seen at least ten times. This rearrangement joins TRBV20-1 to TRBJ1-2; D gene ambiguous. Germline V gives CDR1 DFQATT, CDR2 SNEGSKA (reference sequence). Trimming stripped 2 bases from V and 7 bases from J, with 14 bases between. The CDR3 spans 13 residues. As DNA, the CDR3 is TGCAGTGCTAGAATCGGGTCCGTCGGTGGCTACACCTTC. Translation gives CSARIGSVGGYTF.

This clonotype was seen only a few times. This rearrangement joins TRBV20-1 to TRBJ2-1; 10 bases fit TRBD2. The CDR3 length is 18 residues. The germline V gene has CDR1 DFQATT and CDR2 SNEGSKA (reference sequence). V dropped 0 bases and J dropped 2; count of bases not matched to a gene: 10. The CDR3 region is CSARDGMGTSGTYNEQFF. Here the CDR3 DNA reads TGCAGTGCTAGAGACGGGATGGGAACTAGCGGGACCTACAATGAGCAGTTCTTC.

This clonotype was counted ten times or more. The chain carries TRBV7-9 and TRBJ2-7; D is unclear. V was shortened by 2 bases and J by 6 bases, with 5 bases between the two germline ends. The CDR3 contains 11 residues. Germline V gives CDR1 SEHNR, CDR2 FQNEAQ (reference sequence). The CDR3 nucleotides are TGTGCCAGCAGCTTATTATTCGAGCAGTACTTC. Its translation: CASSLLFEQYF.

This clonotype was seen a handful of times. This chain links TRBV29-1 with TRBJ2-1; 10 bases agree with TRBD2. With V trimmed by 4 bases and J by 8 bases, 14 bases remained unmatched. The CDR3 consists of 16 residues. Per germline, CDR1 SQVTM and CDR2 ANQGSEA. The CDR3 region has the DNA TGCAGCGTTGTCAGACAGCGGGAGGGCAGGGACGATGAGCAGTTCTTC. This codes for CSVVRQREGRDDEQFF.

This clonotype was seen at least ten times. This rearrangement joins TRBV5-4 to TRBJ2-2; no firm D call. This CDR3 has 13 amino acids. The V gene lost 4 bases and the J gene lost 0 bases, with 4 bases spanning the gap. CDR1 is SGHNT and CDR2 is YYREEE in the germline V gene (reference sequence). CDR3 nucleotide sequence: TGTGCCAGCAGCCCCCCGAACACCGGGGAGCTGTTTTTT. Its translation is CASSPPNTGELFF. Looking up the rest from reference TRBV5-4 and TRBJ2-2 gives the full variable domain: ETGVTQSPTHLIKTRGQQVTLRCSSQSGHNTVSWYQQALGQGPQFIFQYYREEENGRGNFPPRFSGLQFPNYSSELNVNALELDDSALYLCASSPPNTGELFFGEGSRLTVL.

The table lists this clonotype with many counts. The V call is TRBV12-3 or TRBV12-4, the J call TRBJ1-5; no clear D. The CDR3 has 13 residues. The V and J ends lost 3 bases and 9 bases respectively, with 12 bases between them. CDR3 sequence: CASSLKGISPQHF. The CDR3, as DNA: TGTGCCAGCAGTTTGAAGGGAATTTCGCCCCAGCATTTT.

This clonotype occurred a few times. The chain links TRBV7-9 to TRBJ2-7; D might be TRBD1 (6 bases). Germline lookup yields CDR1 SEHNR and CDR2 FQNEAQ (reference sequence). V was trimmed by 5 bases and J by 3 bases, leaving 14 bases between them. The CDR3 covers 14 residues. DNA of the CDR3: TGTGCCAGCAGCGACCCAGGGGACCGCTACGAGCAGTACTTC. It is translated as CASSDPGDRYEQYF.